The next 22 T cell receptor beta chains were all read from a single sample in a study of molecular identifiers for immune sequencing clone quantification. TCRdb recomputed calls from the PCR reads with MiXCR, one row per CDR3 protein. Of approximately 41,000 distinct CDR3 sequences in the sample, 15% to 20% were seen once. The sample comprised naive CD8+ T cells from blood, with Jurkat cell RNA spiked in. Described subset: FACS-sorted CD8+CD4-CCR7+CD45RA+ naive T cells. The source of these receptors is a human donor in good health. Some libraries in this study had Jurkat cell RNA spiked in.

The gene calls are TRBV28 and TRBJ1-1; TRBD1 agrees at 7 bases. V lost 6 bases and J lost 10; bases outside the gene matches: 23. The CDR3 runs to 17 residues. The germline CDR1 and CDR2 sequences are MDHEN and SYDVKM. The CDR3 coding sequence is TGTGCCAGCAGCAATTCATTTATTACCGACAGGGCAAAGAGAGCTTTCTTT. Its protein is CASSNSFITDRAKRAFF.

CDR3 protein: CASTATGEQFF. CDR3 DNA sequence: TGTGCCAGCACCGCCACCGGTGAGCAGTTCTTC. The rearrangement joins TRBV6-2 or TRBV6-3 to TRBJ2-1; D is unresolved. This CDR3 is 11 amino acids long. Germline values: CDR1 MNHEY, CDR2 SVGEGT. V was cut by 7 bases and J by 9 bases, with 10 bases left in between.

The sample holds many counts of this clonotype. V and J are TRBV3-1 and TRBJ1-1, with 8 bases lining up with TRBD1. The CDR3 runs to 16 residues. The trim removed 0 bases at V and 0 bases at J, leaving 3 bases unmatched. The germline gives CDR1 LGHDT, CDR2 YNNKEL (reference sequence). The CDR3 is CASSQETGGLNTEAFF. The CDR3 nucleotides read TGTGCCAGCAGCCAAGAAACAGGGGGATTGAACACTGAAGCTTTCTTT.

Concerning this clonotype itself: Given a much more abundant clone one base away, this may be a read error. The chain recombines TRBV6-4 with TRBJ2-2; maybe TRBD2 (6 bases). This CDR3 has 12 residues. Germline values: CDR1 MRHNA, CDR2 SNTAGT. As DNA, the CDR3 is TGTGCCAGCAGAGGACTAACCGGGGAGCTGTCTTTT. Protein: CASRGLTGELSF.

This clonotype appeared many times. The chain uses TRBV6-5 and TRBJ2-2; 11 bases agree with TRBD2. The CDR3 is made up of 22 amino acids. V shed 0 bases and J 0 bases; nucleotides not matched to a gene: 15. Germline values: CDR1 MNHEY, CDR2 SVGAGI. CDR3 nucleotides: TGTGCCAGCAGTTACTCGATCTGGCTAGCGGGGGGCGAAGGGACGAACACCGGGGAGCTGTTTTTT. This encodes CASSYSIWLAGGEGTNTGELFF.

This clonotype was detected ten times or more. J is TRBJ2-7 and V is TRBV20-1, with a tentative D call TRBD1 (7 bases). V lost 0 bases, J lost 2 bases, and 17 bases lay in between. Germline-derived CDR1 and CDR2 are DFQATT and SNEGSKA (reference sequence). The CDR3 extends over 16 amino acids. The CDR3 is CSARDPRAGGPYEQYF. In nucleotides, the CDR3 is TGCAGTGCTAGAGACCCAAGAGCAGGGGGGCCCTACGAGCAGTACTTC.

At least ten counts were recorded for this clonotype. This rearrangement joins TRBV30 to TRBJ1-2; unclear D gene. The germline V gene encodes CDR1 GTSNPN and CDR2 SVGIG (reference sequence). V lost 2 bases to trimming and J lost 0 bases, with 16 bases between them. CDR3 length: 16 amino acids. CDR3 in amino acids: CAWSSPYRETNYGYTF. In nucleotides, the CDR3 is TGTGCCTGGAGTTCACCGTACCGGGAGACTAACTATGGCTACACCTTC.

This rearrangement joins TRBV13 to TRBJ1-1; possible D gene TRBD1, 5 bases. V was trimmed by 4 bases and J by 1 base, leaving 19 bases between them. Germline CDR1 and CDR2: PRHDT and FYEKMQ (reference sequence). There are 17 residues in the CDR3. This CDR3 reads CASSSIVPGRKNTEAFF. Here the CDR3 DNA reads TGTGCCAGCAGCTCTATCGTACCGGGACGGAAGAACACTGAAGCTTTCTTT.

This clonotype was found many times. V and J are TRBV4-1 and TRBJ1-6, with unresolved D. Trimming shortened V by 3 bases and J by 6 bases, and 0 bases separated the two germline ends. The V gene's germline CDR1 is MGHRA and CDR2 YSYEKL. There are 11 residues in the CDR3. The CDR3 coding sequence is TGCGCCAGCAGCCATAATTCACCCCTCCACTTT. Protein: CASSHNSPLHF.

This clonotype came up many times. This chain links TRBV4-3 with TRBJ2-1; D remains ambiguous. V dropped 0 bases and J dropped 1 base, with 13 bases sitting between them. Germline CDR1 reads LGHNA; CDR2 reads YSLEER. The CDR3 runs 17 residues. This CDR3 reads CASSQDTLLASYNEQFF. CDR3 bases: TGCGCCAGCAGCCAAGATACTCTACTGGCATCCTACAATGAGCAGTTCTTC.

This clonotype was picked up many times. The chain couples TRBV5-4 to TRBJ2-3, with D hard to call. The germline V gene encodes CDR1 SGHNT and CDR2 YYREEE (reference sequence). The CDR3 consists of 16 residues. V was cut by 3 bases and J by 0 bases, with 14 bases left in between. CDR3 DNA: TGTGCCAGCAGCTCCGGCTTAGGGTTTAGCACAGATACGCAGTATTTT. Amino acids: CASSSGLGFSTDTQYF. Looking up the rest from reference TRBV5-4 and TRBJ2-3 gives the full variable domain: ETGVTQSPTHLIKTRGQQVTLRCSSQSGHNTVSWYQQALGQGPQFIFQYYREEENGRGNFPPRFSGLQFPNYSSELNVNALELDDSALYLCASSSGLGFSTDTQYFGPGTRLTVL.

This clonotype was seen ten or more times. CDR3 nucleotides: TGTGCCAGCAGCTCCGGCTCAGGGGTAGCGGGGGAAGAGACCCAGTACTTC. This translates into CASSSGSGVAGEETQYF. The genes are TRBV11-2 and TRBJ2-5; 9 nucleotides align to TRBD2. CDR3 length equals 17 residues. V was pared by 4 bases and J by 3 bases, with 12 bases of the junction left unmatched. Germline values: CDR1 SGHAT, CDR2 FQNNGV.

This clonotype has a count of ten or more. DNA of the CDR3: TGTGCCAGCAGTTTATTCTCCAGGGCTGGGGAGCAGTACTTC. Protein sequence: CASSLFSRAGEQYF. The V call is TRBV27, the J call TRBJ2-7, with D possibly being TRBD1 (5 bases). V was clipped by 1 base and J by 7 bases, with 14 bases between them. This CDR3 region has 14 residues. The germline CDR1 and CDR2 sequences are MNHEY and SMNVEV (reference sequence).

This clonotype was recorded many times. The rearrangement links TRBV7-2 to TRBJ2-7; TRBD2 agrees at 13 bases. The CDR3 extends over 16 amino acids. The V and J ends lost 2 bases and 4 bases, in that order; junction bases with no gene match: 5. CDR1 SGHTA and CDR2 FQGNSA come from the germline V gene. The CDR3 DNA sequence: TGTGCCAGCAGCTTATCTGGACTAGCGGGAGTTTACGAGCAGTACTTC. Translation gives CASSLSGLAGVYEQYF. The full variable domain, its missing parts supplied by reference TRBV7-2 and TRBJ2-7, is GAGVSQSPSNKVTEKGKDVELRCDPISGHTALYWYRQSLGQGLEFLIYFQGNSAPDKSGLPSDRFSAERTGGSVSTLTIQRTQQEDSAVYLCASSLSGLAGVYEQYFGPGTRLTVT.

This clonotype was counted ten times or more. V usage is TRBV28 and J usage is TRBJ1-1; D is unclear. Germline CDR1 and CDR2: MDHEN and SYDVKM. The CDR3 consists of 12 residues. Trimming shortened V by 6 bases and J by 5 bases, and 10 bases separated the two germline ends. The DNA of the CDR3 is TGTGCCAGCAGCCTTAGGAGGACTGAAGCTTTCTTT. Its translation: CASSLRRTEAFF.

The V call is TRBV20-1, the J call TRBJ1-5; D gene ambiguous. CDR1 is DFQATT, CDR2 SNEGSKA, per germline (reference sequence). Between the trimmed V and J ends, which lost 3 bases and 6 bases, there was a span of 15 bases. This CDR3 has 14 amino acids. The CDR3 sequence: CSASPDPSFQPQHF. The CDR3 DNA is TGCAGTGCTAGTCCCGACCCCAGTTTTCAGCCCCAGCATTTT.

Many counts were recorded for this clonotype. The rearrangement uses TRBV20-1 and TRBJ1-1, with 7 bases fitting TRBD1. The germline CDR1 and CDR2 sequences are DFQATT and SNEGSKA (reference sequence). CDR3 length equals 14 residues. J was trimmed by 0 bases and V by 3 bases; bases with no gene match: 4. Here the CDR3 DNA reads TGCAGTGCTAGGGGACAGCACATGAACACTGAAGCTTTCTTT. It encodes CSARGQHMNTEAFF.

Many counts were recorded for this clonotype. The gene calls are TRBV6-5 and TRBJ2-1; D not certain. Germline V gene data show CDR1 as MNHEY and CDR2 as SVGAGI. The V end was cut by 5 bases, the J end by 0 bases, with 14 bases between. CDR3 length equals 16 residues. The CDR3 loop is CASSPLAESSYNEQFF. The CDR3 DNA reads as TGTGCCAGCAGTCCCCTGGCGGAGAGCTCCTACAATGAGCAGTTCTTC.

The rearrangement links TRBV19 to TRBJ2-1, with D possibly being TRBD1 (6 bases). Trimming removed 6 bases at V and 2 bases at J, with 11 bases between. The CDR3 runs 14 residues. Germline values: CDR1 LNHDA, CDR2 SQIVND (reference sequence). As DNA, the CDR3 is TGTGCCAGTAGCGACCAGGGGCCCTACAATGAGCAGTTCTTC. This sequence encodes CASSDQGPYNEQFF.

This clonotype was counted at least ten times. This chain connects TRBV4-1 to TRBJ1-5; D gene unclear. Germline lookup yields CDR1 MGHRA and CDR2 YSYEKL. The V and J ends lost 0 bases and 1 base respectively, with 10 bases between them. CDR3 length: 16 residues. In nucleotides, the CDR3 is TGCGCCAGCAGCCAAGAAGGCCGACTAAGCAATCAGCCCCAGCATTTT. Protein: CASSQEGRLSNQPQHF.

This clonotype came up many times. The chain employs TRBV20-1 and TRBJ1-2; D is undetermined. There are 13 residues in the CDR3. Germline V gene lookup returns CDR1 DFQATT and CDR2 SNEGSKA (reference sequence). The V end lost 0 bases, the J end lost 4 bases, and 9 bases lay between the germline ends. The CDR3 region has the DNA TGCAGTGCTAGAGATCGAAGTATCTATGGCTACACCTTC. Translated, it gives CSARDRSIYGYTF.

This clonotype appeared many times. This chain uses TRBV7-9 with TRBJ1-1; 10 bases match TRBD1. The CDR3 runs 20 residues. Unmatched junction bases numbered 16, after V lost 3 bases and J lost 0 bases. Germline V gene lookup returns CDR1 SEHNR and CDR2 FQNEAQ (reference sequence). The CDR3 sequence: CASSFPPVRGQGTMNTEAFF. The CDR3 nucleotides read TGTGCCAGCAGCTTTCCCCCAGTCCGGGGACAGGGGACTATGAACACTGAAGCTTTCTTT.